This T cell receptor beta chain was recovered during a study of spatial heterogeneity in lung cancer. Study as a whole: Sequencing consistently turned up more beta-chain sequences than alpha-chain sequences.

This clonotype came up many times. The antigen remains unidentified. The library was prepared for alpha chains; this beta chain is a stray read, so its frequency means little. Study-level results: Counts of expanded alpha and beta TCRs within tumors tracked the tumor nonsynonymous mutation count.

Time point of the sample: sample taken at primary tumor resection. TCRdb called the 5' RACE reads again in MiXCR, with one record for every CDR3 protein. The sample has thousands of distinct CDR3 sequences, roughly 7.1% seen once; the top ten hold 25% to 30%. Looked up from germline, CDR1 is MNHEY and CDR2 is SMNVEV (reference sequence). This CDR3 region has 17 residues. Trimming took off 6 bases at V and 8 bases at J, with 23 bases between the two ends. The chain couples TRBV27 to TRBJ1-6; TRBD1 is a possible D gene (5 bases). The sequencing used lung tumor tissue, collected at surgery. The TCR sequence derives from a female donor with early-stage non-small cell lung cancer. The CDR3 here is CASRRSGTLGPYSPLHF. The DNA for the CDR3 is TGTGCCAGCAGGAGGAGCGGGACTCTAGGGCCATATTCACCCCTCCACTTT.